A selection of T cell receptor beta chains follows, all from one sample in a study of T cell responses to AZD1222 COVID-19 vaccine. Assay: immunoSEQ multiplex PCR; the TCRdb copy retains only in-frame clones and omits some. The table has 90,000 to 140,000 clones, roughly 91% seen once. The specimen comprised peripheral blood, sampled on day 0 of AZD1222 vaccination. Receptors originate from an adult in good health. The CDR3 runs from the conserved cysteine through the conserved F or W. D genes are given only for firm matches. The size of a clone is reported for some rows only, either as once, few or many, or as a class for expanded clones.

TRBJ2-5	-	TRBV2	-	TGTGCCAGCAGGGCGCGAGGAGGCTTCGGGGAGACCCAGTACTTC	CASRARGGFGETQYF
TRBJ1-6	once	TRBV11-2	-	TGTGCCAGCAGCTTAGGTTCAGGGATTAATTCACCCCTCCACTTT	CASSLGSGINSPLHF
TRBJ1-2	-	TRBV15	TRBD1	TGTGCCACCAGCTCACGGACAGGGGACGGCTACACCTTC	CATSSRTGDGYTF
TRBJ1-5	-	TRBV19	-	TGTGCCAGTAGCATAACAGGGATAAATCAGCCCCAGCATTTT	CASSITGINQPQHF
TRBJ2-3	-	TRBV30	-	TGTGCCTGGAGTGTATCTCCAGGCACAGATACGCAGTATTTT	CAWSVSPGTDTQYF
TRBJ1-2	once	TRBV19	-	TGTGCCAGTAGTATTCTACGGAACTATGGCTACACCTTC	CASSILRNYGYTF
TRBJ2-7	-	TRBV28	-	TGTGCCAGCAGTGATGCAGGGCGGGAGCAGTACTTC	CASSDAGREQYF
TRBJ2-6	-	TRBV9	-	TGTGCCAGCAGCGTTATGGGATCTGGGGCCAACGTCCTGACTTTC	CASSVMGSGANVLTF
TRBJ1-5	-	TRBV28	-	TGTGCCAGCAGACCCACTAGGGGGGAGGACAATCAGCCCCAGCATTTT	CASRPTRGEDNQPQHF
TRBJ2-7	-	TRBV5-6	-	TGTGCCAGCAGCTTGGACTATTACTACGAGCAGTACTTC	CASSLDYYYEQYF
TRBJ2-7	-	TRBV28	-	TGTGCCAGCAGTTCAACCTACGAGCAGTACTTC	CASSSTYEQYF
TRBJ2-1	once	TRBV7-8	TRBD2	TGTGCCAGCAGACCCGGACTAGCGGGTTATGAGCAGTTCTTC	CASRPGLAGYEQFF
TRBJ2-3	-	TRBV5-1	-	TGCGCCAGCAGCTTGGACGGAACTAGCACAGATACGCAGTATTTT	CASSLDGTSTDTQYF
TRBJ2-1	-	TRBV6-4	TRBD2	TGTGCCAGCAGTGTCGGGACTAGCGGTTACAATGAGCAGTTCTTC	CASSVGTSGYNEQFF
TRBJ2-2	-	TRBV24-1	TRBD1	TGTGCCACCAGTTTAGCAGGGGGCTCCGGGGAGCTGTTTTTT	CATSLAGGSGELFF
TRBJ2-7	-	TRBV7-2	TRBD2	TGTGCCAGCAGCTTGGCGGGAGGTACCTACGAGCAGTACTTC	CASSLAGGTYEQYF
TRBJ1-2	-	TRBV6-5	-	TGTGCCACCAAGTCAGGGACGAAAAAGGGCTACACCTTC	CATKSGTKKGYTF
TRBJ2-1	-	TRBV11-2	-	TGTGCCAGCAGCTTAGTTGGAGGAGCGTCCTACAATGAGCAGTTCTTC	CASSLVGGASYNEQFF
TRBJ2-7	once	TRBV28	-	TGTGCCAGCAGTCCGCAACGGGTCTCCTACGAGCAGTACTTC	CASSPQRVSYEQYF
TRBJ2-3	-	TRBV2	-	TGTGCCAGCACTAGAGACAGGCGGGCACGAGATACGCAGTATTTT	CASTRDRRARDTQYF
TRBJ2-1	-	TRBV4-2	TRBD1	TGTGCCAGCAGCCAAGACCGGGACAGGTACAATGAGCAGTTCTTC	CASSQDRDRYNEQFF
TRBJ2-1	-	TRBV5-1	TRBD2	TGCGCCAGCAGCCTACTCGCCGGGACTAGCGGGATGAATGAGCAGTTCTTC	CASSLLAGTSGMNEQFF
TRBJ2-2	few	TRBV19	-	TGTGCCAGTAGTATTATGGCAGGGGCCGGGGAGCTGTTTTTT	CASSIMAGAGELFF
TRBJ1-2	-	TRBV13	TRBD1	TGTGCCAGCAGCCACAGGGGGCCGGGAACAGATGGCTACACCTTC	CASSHRGPGTDGYTF
TRBJ2-7	-	TRBV11-2	-	TGTGCCAGCAGCTTAGGGACCTCAGTTGAGCAGTACTTC	CASSLGTSVEQYF
TRBJ2-7	-	TRBV4-1	-	TGCGCCAGCAGCCAATTGAGGCAGGGGCCGCACGAGCAGTACTTC	CASSQLRQGPHEQYF
TRBJ1-6	-	TRBV5-1	TRBD1	TGCGCCAGCAGCCCTGGACAGGAATACTATAATTCACCCCTCCACTTT	CASSPGQEYYNSPLHF
TRBJ2-3	-	TRBV6-2/TRBV6-3	-	TGTGCCAGCAGTTACCTTACCCGCACAGATACGCAGTATTTT	CASSYLTRTDTQYF
TRBJ2-5	-	TRBV19	TRBD2	TGTGCCACCAGAAGCGGGAGGGCCCGAGAGACCCAGTACTTC	CATRSGRARETQYF
TRBJ2-1	-	TRBV19	TRBD2	TGTGCCAGTAGTATTGAGGCTAGCGGGAGACCTATTGAGCAGTTCTTC	CASSIEASGRPIEQFF
TRBJ2-1	once	TRBV7-8	-	TGTGCCAGCAGCGGACGGACTCAACCATCCTACAATGAGCAGTTCTTC	CASSGRTQPSYNEQFF
TRBJ1-2	-	TRBV30	-	TGTGCCTGGAGTGCGATCGGTGGCTACACCTTC	CAWSAIGGYTF
TRBJ2-3	-	TRBV9	-	TGTGCCAGCGCCCAACTAGGGGGAAACACAGATACGCAGTATTTT	CASAQLGGNTDTQYF
TRBJ1-1	-	TRBV4-1	-	TGCGCCAGCGGGGGAGACACTGAAGCTTTCTTT	CASGGDTEAFF
TRBJ2-7	-	TRBV5-4	-	TGTGCCAGCAGCTTGCCTAGCGTCTACGAGCAGTACTTC	CASSLPSVYEQYF
TRBJ2-5	-	TRBV19	TRBD2	TGTGCATCTAGCGGGAGTTTCCAAGAGACCCAGTACTTC	CASSGSFQETQYF
TRBJ2-7	-	TRBV28	TRBD2	TGTGCCAGCAGTTCCCCATTACTCCGACTAGCGGCAAAGCCCTACGAGCAGTACTTC	CASSSPLLRLAAKPYEQYF
TRBJ2-5	-	TRBV7-2	-	TGTGCCAGCAGCTTAGGTAACAGGCGGGAAGAGACCCAGTACTTC	CASSLGNRREETQYF
TRBJ1-5	-	TRBV28	TRBD1	TGTGCCAGCAGTCGACAGGGTGGGTCTCAGCCCCAGCATTTT	CASSRQGGSQPQHF
TRBJ2-4	-	TRBV19	-	TGTGCCAGTAGGAAACCCACAGGGAGGGGAGCCAAAAACATTCAGTACTTC	CASRKPTGRGAKNIQYF
TRBJ2-1	-	TRBV20-1	-	TGCAGTGCTAGTGGAAGCGCAACCTACAATGAGCAGTTCTTC	CSASGSATYNEQFF
TRBJ1-5	-	TRBV6-2/TRBV6-3	-	TGTGCCAGCAGCCGGGTCACTTCTCACAATCAGCCCCAGCATTTT	CASSRVTSHNQPQHF
TRBJ2-3	-	TRBV5-4	TRBD2	TGTGCCAGCAACCTAGCGGAAAGCACAGATACGCAGTATTTT	CASNLAESTDTQYF
TRBJ1-6	-	TRBV15	-	TGTGCCACCAGCAGAGATAGAGCAGGTTTAAATTCACCCCTCCACTTT	CATSRDRAGLNSPLHF
TRBJ1-5	-	TRBV10-3	-	TGTGCCATCAGTGAGTCGAAAGGGGCACAAAATCAGCCCCAGCATTTT	CAISESKGAQNQPQHF
TRBJ2-7	-	TRBV6-5	-	TGTGCCAGCAGTTACTCGAATACCAGGGGGGTCAACGAGCAGTACTTC	CASSYSNTRGVNEQYF
TRBJ2-7	-	TRBV28	TRBD2	TGTGCCAGCAGACTAGCGGGAGCCTACGAGCAGTACTTC	CASRLAGAYEQYF
TRBJ1-2	-	TRBV19	-	TGTGCCAGTAGTATACTACAGGGTTTCTATGGCTACACCTTC	CASSILQGFYGYTF
TRBJ2-7	-	TRBV7-8	-	TGTGCCAGCAGCTTAGCGGGAGGCTACGAGCAGTACTTC	CASSLAGGYEQYF
TRBJ2-1	-	TRBV29-1	-	TGCAGCGTTTCTATGGGGGAAACGGGCTACAATGAGCAGTTCTTC	CSVSMGETGYNEQFF
TRBJ2-7	-	TRBV27	-	TGTGCCAGCAGTTTATCTGGGATCTTCTACGAGCAGTACTTC	CASSLSGIFYEQYF
TRBJ2-1	-	TRBV7-9	-	TGTGCCAGCAGCCTGCGACAGTACAATGAGCAGTTCTTC	CASSLRQYNEQFF
TRBJ2-2	few	TRBV28	-	TGTGCCAGCAGCCCCGAGGGGCTAGCAGGTCCCCCGATCGGGGAGCTGTTTTTT	CASSPEGLAGPPIGELFF